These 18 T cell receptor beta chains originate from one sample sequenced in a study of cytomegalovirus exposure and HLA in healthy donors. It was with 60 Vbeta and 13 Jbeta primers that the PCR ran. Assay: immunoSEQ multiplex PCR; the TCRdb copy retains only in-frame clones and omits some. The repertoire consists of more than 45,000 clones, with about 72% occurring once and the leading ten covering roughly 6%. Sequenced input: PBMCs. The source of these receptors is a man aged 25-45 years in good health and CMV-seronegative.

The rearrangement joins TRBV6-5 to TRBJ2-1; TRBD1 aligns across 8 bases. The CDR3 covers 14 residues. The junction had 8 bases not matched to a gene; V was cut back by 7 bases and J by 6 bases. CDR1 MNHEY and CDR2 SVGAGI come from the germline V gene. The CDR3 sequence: CASNSGTGINEQFF. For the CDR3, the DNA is TGTGCCAGCAACTCCGGGACAGGTATCAATGAGCAGTTCTTC.

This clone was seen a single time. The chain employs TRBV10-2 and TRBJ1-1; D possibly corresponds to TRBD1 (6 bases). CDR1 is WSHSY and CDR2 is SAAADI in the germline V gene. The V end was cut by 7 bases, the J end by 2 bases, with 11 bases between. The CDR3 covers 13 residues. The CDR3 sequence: CASMGGQNTEAFF. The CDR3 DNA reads TGCGCCAGCATGGGGGGGCAAAACACTGAAGCTTTCTTT.

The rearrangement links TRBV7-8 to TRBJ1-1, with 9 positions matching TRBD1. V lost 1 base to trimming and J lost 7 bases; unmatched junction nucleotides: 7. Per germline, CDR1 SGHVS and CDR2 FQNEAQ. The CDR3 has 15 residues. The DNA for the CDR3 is TGTGCCAGCAGCTTAGTGGGACAGGGAAGGAATGAAGCTTTCTTT. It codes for CASSLVGQGRNEAFF.

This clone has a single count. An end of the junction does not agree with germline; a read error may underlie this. The CDR3 DNA reads TGTGCCAGCAGCCTGAGACAGGTTAGCAATCAGCCCCGGCATTTT. Translating gives CASSLRQVSNQPRHF. The V and J genes are TRBV7-8 and TRBJ1-5, with a weak D call TRBD1 (6 bases). CDR1 is SGHVS and CDR2 is FQNEAQ in the germline V gene. The CDR3 consists of 15 residues. Full variable domain (remainder filled in from reference TRBV7-8 and TRBJ1-5): GAGVSQSPRYKVAKRGQDVALRCDPISGHVSLFWYQQALGQGPEFLTYFQNEAQLDKSGLPSDRFFAERPEGSVSTLKIQRTQQEDSAVYLCASSLRQVSNQPRHFGDGTRLSIL.

CDR3 in DNA: TGTGCCAGCAGCATATTTGGGACACTCTACAATGAGCAGTTCTTC. It encodes CASSIFGTLYNEQFF. This chain links TRBV7-9 with TRBJ2-1; a weak D match, TRBD1 (6 bases). This CDR3 contains 15 residues. Per germline, CDR1 SEHNR and CDR2 FQNEAQ (reference sequence). V lost 5 bases and J lost 3, with 14 bases in between.

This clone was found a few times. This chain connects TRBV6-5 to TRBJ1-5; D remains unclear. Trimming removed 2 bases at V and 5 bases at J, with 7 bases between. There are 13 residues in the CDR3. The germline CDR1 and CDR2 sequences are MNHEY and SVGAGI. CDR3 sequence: CASSYGSYQPQHF. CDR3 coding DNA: TGTGCCAGCAGTTACGGGAGTTATCAGCCCCAGCATTTT.

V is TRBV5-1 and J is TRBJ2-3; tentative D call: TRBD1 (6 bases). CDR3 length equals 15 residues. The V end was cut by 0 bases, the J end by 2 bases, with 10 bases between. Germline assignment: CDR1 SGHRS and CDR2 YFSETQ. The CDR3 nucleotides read TGCGCCAGCAGCTTGGAGGGGGACACCACAGATACGCAGTATTTT. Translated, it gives CASSLEGDTTDTQYF.

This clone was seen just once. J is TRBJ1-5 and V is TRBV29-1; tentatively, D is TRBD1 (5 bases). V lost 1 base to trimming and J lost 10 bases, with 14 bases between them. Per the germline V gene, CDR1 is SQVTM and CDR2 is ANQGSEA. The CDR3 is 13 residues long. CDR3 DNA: TGCAGCGTTGAAGTACGGAGGGGAAGTCCCCAGCATTTT. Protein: CSVEVRRGSPQHF.

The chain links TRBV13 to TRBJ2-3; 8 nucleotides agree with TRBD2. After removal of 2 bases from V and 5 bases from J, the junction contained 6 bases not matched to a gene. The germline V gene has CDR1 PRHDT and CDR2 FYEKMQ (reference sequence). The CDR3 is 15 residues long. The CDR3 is CASSLFGRAVDTQYF. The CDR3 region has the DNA TGTGCCAGCAGCTTATTCGGGAGGGCCGTAGATACGCAGTATTTT.

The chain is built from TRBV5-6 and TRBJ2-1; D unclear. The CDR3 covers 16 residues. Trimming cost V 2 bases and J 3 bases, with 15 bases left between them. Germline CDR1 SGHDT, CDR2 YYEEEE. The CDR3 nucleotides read TGTGCCAGCAGCTTTCTCACCCGGGTTAGCTACAATGAGCAGTTCTTC. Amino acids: CASSFLTRVSYNEQFF.

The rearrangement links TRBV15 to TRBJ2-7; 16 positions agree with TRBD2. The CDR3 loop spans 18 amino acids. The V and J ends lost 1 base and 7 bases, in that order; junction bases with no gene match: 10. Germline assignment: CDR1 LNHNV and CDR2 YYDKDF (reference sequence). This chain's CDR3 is CATSRASGLAGGRMEQYF. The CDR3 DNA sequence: TGTGCCACCAGCAGAGCCTCGGGACTAGCGGGAGGGCGTATGGAGCAGTACTTC.

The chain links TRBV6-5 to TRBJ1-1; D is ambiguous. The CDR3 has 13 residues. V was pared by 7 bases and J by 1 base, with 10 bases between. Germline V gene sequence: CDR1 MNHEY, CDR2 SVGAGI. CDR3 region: CASNQPGNTEAFF. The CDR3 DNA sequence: TGTGCCAGCAATCAACCGGGGAACACTGAAGCTTTCTTT.

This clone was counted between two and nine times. The DNA of the CDR3 is TGTGCCAGCACCAACTATGGGGCCAACGTCCTGACTTTC. Translated, it gives CASTNYGANVLTF. The genes are TRBV5-4 and TRBJ2-6; unclear D gene. The germline gives CDR1 SGHNT, CDR2 YYREEE (reference sequence). V was shortened by 6 bases and J by 3 bases, with 7 bases between the two germline ends. CDR3 length: 13 residues.

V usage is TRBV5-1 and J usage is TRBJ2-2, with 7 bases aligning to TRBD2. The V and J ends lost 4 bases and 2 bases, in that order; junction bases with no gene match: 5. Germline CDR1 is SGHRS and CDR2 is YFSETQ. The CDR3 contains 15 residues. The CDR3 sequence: CASSEGLQNTGELFF. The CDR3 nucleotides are TGCGCCAGCAGCGAGGGACTACAAAACACCGGGGAGCTGTTTTTT.

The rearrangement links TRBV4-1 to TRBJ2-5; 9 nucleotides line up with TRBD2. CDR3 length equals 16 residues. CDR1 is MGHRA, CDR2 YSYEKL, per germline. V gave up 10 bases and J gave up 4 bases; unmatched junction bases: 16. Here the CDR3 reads CATRGLATHLGETQYF. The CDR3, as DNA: TGCGCCACTAGGGGACTAGCCACGCACTTGGGAGAGACCCAGTACTTC.

The CDR3 DNA is TGCGGCGCCGCCGGGACAGGGAAGTTCTTC. It translates to CGAAGTGKFF. This chain connects TRBV29-1 to TRBJ2-1; TRBD1 matches at 9 bases. CDR1 and CDR2 from the germline V gene are SQVTM and ANQGSEA. The CDR3 runs 10 residues.

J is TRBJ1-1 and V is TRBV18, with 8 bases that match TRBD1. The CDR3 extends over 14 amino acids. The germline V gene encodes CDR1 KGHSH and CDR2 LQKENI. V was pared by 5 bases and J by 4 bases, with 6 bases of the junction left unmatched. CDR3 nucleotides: TGTGCCAGCTCAAAAGACAGGGGTGGCACTGAAGCTTTCTTT. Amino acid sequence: CASSKDRGGTEAFF.

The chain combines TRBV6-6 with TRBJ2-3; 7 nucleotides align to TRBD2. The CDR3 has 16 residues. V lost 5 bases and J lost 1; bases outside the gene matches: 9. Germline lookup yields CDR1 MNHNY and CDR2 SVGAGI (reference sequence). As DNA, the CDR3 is TGTGCCAGCAGTCCCCTAAGCGGGAAGCGCACAGATACGCAGTATTTT. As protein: CASSPLSGKRTDTQYF.